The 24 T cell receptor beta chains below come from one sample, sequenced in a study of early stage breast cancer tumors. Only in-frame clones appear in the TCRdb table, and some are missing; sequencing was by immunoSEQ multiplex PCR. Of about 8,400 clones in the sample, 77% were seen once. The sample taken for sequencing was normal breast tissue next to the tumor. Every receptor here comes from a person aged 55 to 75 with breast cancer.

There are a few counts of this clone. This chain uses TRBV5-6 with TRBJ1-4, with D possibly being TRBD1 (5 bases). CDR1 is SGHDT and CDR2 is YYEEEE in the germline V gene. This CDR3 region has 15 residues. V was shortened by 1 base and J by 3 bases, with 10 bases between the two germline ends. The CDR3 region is CASSLYGAPNEKLFF. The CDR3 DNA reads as TGTGCCAGCAGCTTGTACGGGGCTCCTAATGAAAAACTGTTTTTT.

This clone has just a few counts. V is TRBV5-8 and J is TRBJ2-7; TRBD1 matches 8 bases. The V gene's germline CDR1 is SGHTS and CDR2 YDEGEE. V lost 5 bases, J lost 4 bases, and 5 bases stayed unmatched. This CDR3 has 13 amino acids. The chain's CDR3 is CASSRTGSYEQYF. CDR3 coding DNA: TGTGCCAGCAGTCGGACAGGGTCGTACGAGCAGTACTTC.

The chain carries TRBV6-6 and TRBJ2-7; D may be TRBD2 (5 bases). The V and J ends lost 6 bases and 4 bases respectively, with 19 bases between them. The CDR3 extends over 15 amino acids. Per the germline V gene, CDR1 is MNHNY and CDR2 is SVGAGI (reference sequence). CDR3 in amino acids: CASRPKHGGVYEQYF. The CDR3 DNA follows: TGTGCCAGCAGGCCTAAACACGGAGGTGTGTACGAGCAGTACTTC.

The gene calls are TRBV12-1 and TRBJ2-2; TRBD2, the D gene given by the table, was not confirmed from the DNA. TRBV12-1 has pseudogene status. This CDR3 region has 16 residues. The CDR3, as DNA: TGTGCCAGCAGCTTCTCTCCGGGTCCCAGCCCCGGGGAGCTGTTTTTT. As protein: CASSFSPGPSPGELFF.

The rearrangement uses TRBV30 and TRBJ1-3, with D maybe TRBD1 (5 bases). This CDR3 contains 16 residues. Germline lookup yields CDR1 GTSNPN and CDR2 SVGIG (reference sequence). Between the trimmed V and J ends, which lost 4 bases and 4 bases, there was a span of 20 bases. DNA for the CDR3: TGTGCCTGGAAGGGCCCTTGGAAGGGGTTAGGAAACACCATATATTTT. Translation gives CAWKGPWKGLGNTIYF.

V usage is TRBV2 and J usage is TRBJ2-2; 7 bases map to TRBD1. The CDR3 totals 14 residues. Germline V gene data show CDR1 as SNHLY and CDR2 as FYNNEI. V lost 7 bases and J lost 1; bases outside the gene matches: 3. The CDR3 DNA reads TGTGCCAGCAAGGGGACAGTGAACACCGGGGAGCTGTTTTTT. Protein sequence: CASKGTVNTGELFF. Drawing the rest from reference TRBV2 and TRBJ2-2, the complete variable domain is EPEVTQTPSHQVTQMGQEVILRCVPISNHLYFYWYRQILGQKVEFLVSFYNNEISEKSEIFDDQFSVERPDGSNFTLKIRSTKLEDSAMYFCASKGTVNTGELFFGEGSRLTVL.

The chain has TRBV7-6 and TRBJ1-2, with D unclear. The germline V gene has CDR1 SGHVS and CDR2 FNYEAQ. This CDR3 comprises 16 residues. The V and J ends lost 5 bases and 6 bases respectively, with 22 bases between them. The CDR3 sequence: CASSNSHESRKNGYTF. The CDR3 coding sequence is TGTGCCAGCAGCAACAGCCATGAATCTCGAAAGAATGGCTACACCTTC.

This CDR3 reads CATCPGTGGSGANVLTF. CDR3 nucleotides: TGTGCCACCTGCCCCGGGACAGGGGGTTCTGGGGCCAACGTCCTGACTTTC. The V and J genes are TRBV28 and TRBJ2-6, with TRBD1 identical over 11 bases. CDR3 length: 17 residues. Trimming removed 10 bases from V and 1 base from J; junction bases left unmatched: 9. CDR1 is MDHEN and CDR2 is SYDVKM in the germline V gene.

CDR3 nucleotide sequence: TGTGCCAGCAGCCCCCGGGACATTGGACACACTGAAGCTTTCTTT. This codes for CASSPRDIGHTEAFF. The chain uses TRBV7-9 and TRBJ1-1; possibly TRBD1 for D (6 bases). There are 15 residues in the CDR3. V was cut by 5 bases and J by 3 bases, with 16 bases left in between. Germline CDR1 and CDR2: SEHNR and FQNEAQ (reference sequence).

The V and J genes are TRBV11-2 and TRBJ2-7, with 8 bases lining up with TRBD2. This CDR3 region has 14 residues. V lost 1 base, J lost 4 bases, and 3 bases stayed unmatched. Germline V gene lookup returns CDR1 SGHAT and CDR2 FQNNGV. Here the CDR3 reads CASSLAGGPYEQYF. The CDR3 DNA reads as TGTGCCAGCAGCTTAGCGGGAGGGCCTTACGAGCAGTACTTC.

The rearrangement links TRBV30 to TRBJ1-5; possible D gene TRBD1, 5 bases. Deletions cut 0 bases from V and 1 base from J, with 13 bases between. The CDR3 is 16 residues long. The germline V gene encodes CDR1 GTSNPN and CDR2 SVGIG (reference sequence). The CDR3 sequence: CAWSVRGGTSNQPQHF. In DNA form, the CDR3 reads TGTGCCTGGAGTGTACGGGGGGGGACGAGCAATCAGCCCCAGCATTTT.

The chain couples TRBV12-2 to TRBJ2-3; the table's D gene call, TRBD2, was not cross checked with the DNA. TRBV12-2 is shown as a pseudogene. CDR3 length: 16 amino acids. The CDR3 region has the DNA TGTGCAAGTCGCCTCCAGCGGGACCTGTTCACAGATACGCAGTATTTT. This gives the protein CASRLQRDLFTDTQYF.

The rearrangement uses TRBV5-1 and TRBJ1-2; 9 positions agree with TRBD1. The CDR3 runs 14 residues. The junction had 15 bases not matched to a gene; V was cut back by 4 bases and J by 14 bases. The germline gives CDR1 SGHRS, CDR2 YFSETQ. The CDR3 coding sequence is TGCGCCAGCAGCCTGAGTGACAGGGGGGGAATTAGGACCTTC. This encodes CASSLSDRGGIRTF.

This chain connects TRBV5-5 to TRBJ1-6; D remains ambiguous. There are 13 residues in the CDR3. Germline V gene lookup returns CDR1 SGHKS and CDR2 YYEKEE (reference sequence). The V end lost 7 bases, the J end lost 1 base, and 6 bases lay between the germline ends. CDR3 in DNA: TGTGCCAGCGAGACGTCCTATAATTCACCCCTCCACTTT. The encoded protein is CASETSYNSPLHF.

The CDR3 spells CASSGGTSGVEQFF. The CDR3 nucleotides read TGTGCCAGCAGCGGAGGGACTAGTGGGGTTGAGCAGTTCTTC. This chain connects TRBV7-8 to TRBJ2-1; 8 bases match TRBD2. The CDR3 loop spans 14 amino acids. Unmatched junction bases numbered 9, after V lost 5 bases and J lost 9 bases. Germline V lookup: CDR1 SGHVS, CDR2 FQNEAQ.

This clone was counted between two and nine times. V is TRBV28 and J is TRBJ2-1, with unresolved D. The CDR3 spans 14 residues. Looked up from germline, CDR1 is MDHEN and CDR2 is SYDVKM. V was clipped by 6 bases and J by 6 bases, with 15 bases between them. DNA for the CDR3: TGTGCCAGCAGACCTGCCGGGTTGACCAATGAGCAGTTCTTC. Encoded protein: CASRPAGLTNEQFF. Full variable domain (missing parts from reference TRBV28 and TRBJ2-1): DVKVTQSSRYLVKRTGEKVFLECVQDMDHENMFWYRQDPGLGLRLIYFSYDVKMKEKGDIPEGYSVSREKKERFSLILESASTNQTSMYLCASRPAGLTNEQFFGPGTRLTVL.

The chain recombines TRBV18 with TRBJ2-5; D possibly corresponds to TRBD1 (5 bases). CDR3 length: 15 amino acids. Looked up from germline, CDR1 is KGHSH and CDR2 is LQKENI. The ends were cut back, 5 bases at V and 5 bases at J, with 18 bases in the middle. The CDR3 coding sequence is TGTGCCAGCTCAGCAAGGAAACCCAAGGGGGAGACCCAGTACTTC. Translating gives CASSARKPKGETQYF.

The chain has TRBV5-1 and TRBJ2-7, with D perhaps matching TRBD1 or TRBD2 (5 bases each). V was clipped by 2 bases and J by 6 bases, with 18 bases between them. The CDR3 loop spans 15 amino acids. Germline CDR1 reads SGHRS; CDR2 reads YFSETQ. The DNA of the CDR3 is TGCGCCAGCAGCTTAGGTGGGGGATTGACGGGCGAGCAGTACTTC. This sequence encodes CASSLGGGLTGEQYF.

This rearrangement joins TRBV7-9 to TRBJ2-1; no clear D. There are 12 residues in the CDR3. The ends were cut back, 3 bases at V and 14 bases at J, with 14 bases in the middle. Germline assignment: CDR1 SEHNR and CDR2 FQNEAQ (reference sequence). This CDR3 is CASSLGRAGEFF. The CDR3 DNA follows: TGTGCCAGCAGCTTGGGTAGGGCTGGGGAGTTCTTC.

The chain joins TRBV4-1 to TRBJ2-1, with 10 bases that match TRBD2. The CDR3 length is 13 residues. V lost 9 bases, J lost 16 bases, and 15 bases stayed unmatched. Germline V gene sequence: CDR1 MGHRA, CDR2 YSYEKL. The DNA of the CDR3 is TGCGCCAGGGAGCGGGAGGGCCGCCCAAAGGTTTTCTTC. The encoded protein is CAREREGRPKVFF.

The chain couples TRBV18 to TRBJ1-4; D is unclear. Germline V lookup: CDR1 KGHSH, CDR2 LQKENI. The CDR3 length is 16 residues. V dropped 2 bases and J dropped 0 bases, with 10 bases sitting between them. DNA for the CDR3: TGTGCCAGCTCACCAGGGCAGGCCGCAACTAATGAAAAACTGTTTTTT. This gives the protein CASSPGQAATNEKLFF.

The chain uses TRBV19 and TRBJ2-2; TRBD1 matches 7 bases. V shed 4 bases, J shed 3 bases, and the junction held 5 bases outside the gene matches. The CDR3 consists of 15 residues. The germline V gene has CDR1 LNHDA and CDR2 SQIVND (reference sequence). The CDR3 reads CASSRGGSYTGELFF. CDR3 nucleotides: TGTGCCAGTAGTAGAGGGGGCAGTTACACCGGGGAGCTGTTTTTT.

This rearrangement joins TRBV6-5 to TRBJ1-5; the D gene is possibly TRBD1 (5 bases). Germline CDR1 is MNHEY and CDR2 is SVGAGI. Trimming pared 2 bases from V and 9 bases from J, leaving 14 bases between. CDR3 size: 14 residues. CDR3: CASSYALTVWPQHF. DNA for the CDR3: TGTGCCAGCAGTTACGCCTTGACAGTTTGGCCCCAGCATTTT.

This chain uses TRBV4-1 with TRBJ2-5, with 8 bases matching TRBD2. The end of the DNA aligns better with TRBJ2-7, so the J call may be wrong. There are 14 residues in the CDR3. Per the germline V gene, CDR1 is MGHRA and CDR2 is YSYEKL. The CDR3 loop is CASSQVSGVYEQYF. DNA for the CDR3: TGCGCCAGCAGCCAAGTTAGCGGGGTCTACGAGCAGTACTTC.